The 17 T cell receptor beta chains given below trace back to one sample, sequenced in a study of blood T cell repertoires in COVID-19. TCRdb's table, derived via immunoSEQ multiplex PCR, lists solely in-frame clones and lacks some. The sample lists over 150,000 clones, approximately 87% seen once, with under 15% in the top ten. Sequencing input: peripheral blood. The receptors stem from a woman aged 70-85 years with COVID-19, enrolled during active disease.

The rearrangement uses TRBV28 and TRBJ1-5; tentatively, D is TRBD1 (6 bases). The V end lost 2 bases, the J end lost 5 bases, and 13 bases lay between the germline ends. The CDR3 is made up of 15 amino acids. Germline V gene data show CDR1 as MDHEN and CDR2 as SYDVKM. The CDR3 sequence: CASSLGRGRDQPQHF. CDR3 bases: TGTGCCAGCAGTTTAGGCAGGGGCAGGGATCAGCCCCAGCATTTT.

The rearrangement uses TRBV4-1 and TRBJ1-2; D might be TRBD1 (6 bases). CDR3 length: 15 amino acids. Germline CDR1 MGHRA, CDR2 YSYEKL. Trimming shortened V by 0 bases and J by 5 bases, and 13 bases separated the two germline ends. CDR3 bases: TGCGCCAGCAGCCAAGACCCGTCAGGGGTATATGGCTACACCTTC. As protein: CASSQDPSGVYGYTF.

This clone has a handful of counts. The chain uses TRBV5-1 and TRBJ2-3, with 8 positions matching TRBD2. The CDR3 is made up of 14 amino acids. CDR1 and CDR2 (germline): SGHRS, YFSETQ. Trimming at V came to 6 bases and at J to 2 bases, leaving 5 bases not matched to a gene. CDR3 bases: TGCGCCAGCAACGAGCGGGAGTACACAGATACGCAGTATTTT. Translation gives CASNEREYTDTQYF.

This chain joins TRBV2 and TRBJ1-1; no clear D. Trimming pared 4 bases from V and 0 bases from J, leaving 6 bases between. The CDR3 has 13 residues. Germline CDR1 reads SNHLY; CDR2 reads FYNNEI. CDR3 nucleotide sequence: TGTGCCAGCAGTGTACACCTGAACACTGAAGCTTTCTTT. It encodes CASSVHLNTEAFF.

The rearrangement links TRBV19 to TRBJ1-6, with a possible D match to TRBD1 (5 bases). The CDR3 length is 15 residues. Germline V gene data show CDR1 as LNHDA and CDR2 as SQIVND (reference sequence). V was cut by 9 bases and J by 4 bases, with 16 bases left in between. CDR3 protein: CASGQNLPYNSPLHF. DNA for the CDR3: TGTGCCAGCGGACAAAACCTTCCTTATAATTCACCCCTCCACTTT.

This clone was found once. V is TRBV29-1 and J is TRBJ1-5; D possibly corresponds to TRBD1 (5 bases). Germline CDR1 and CDR2: SQVTM and ANQGSEA. Trimming shortened V by 0 bases and J by 9 bases, and 9 bases separated the two germline ends. The CDR3 runs 12 residues. The CDR3, as DNA: TGCAGCGTTGAAGATAGGGGAGGGCCCCAGCATTTT. It yields the protein CSVEDRGGPQHF.

The gene calls are TRBV11-3 and TRBJ2-1, with 9 bases matching TRBD2. From germline, CDR1 is SGHNT and CDR2 YENEEA. The CDR3 spans 15 residues. The V and J ends lost 0 bases and 7 bases, in that order; junction bases with no gene match: 4. The CDR3 sequence is CASSLDGTSRNEQFF. As DNA, the CDR3 is TGTGCCAGCAGCTTAGATGGGACTAGCAGGAATGAGCAGTTCTTC.

The rearrangement uses TRBV12-3 or TRBV12-4 and TRBJ1-5, with D uncertain. The V gene lost 3 bases and the J gene lost 9 bases, with 9 bases spanning the gap. The CDR3 extends over 12 amino acids. CDR3 sequence reads: CASSFAVGPQHF. CDR3 coding DNA: TGTGCCAGCAGTTTTGCAGTTGGGCCCCAGCATTTT.

The chain combines TRBV5-5 with TRBJ1-5; D may be TRBD1 (5 bases). The CDR3 has 13 amino acids. The ends were cut back, 4 bases at V and 7 bases at J, with 12 bases in the middle. CDR1 is SGHKS, CDR2 YYEKEE, per germline (reference sequence). The CDR3 coding sequence is TGTGCCAGCAGCCCGGGGGGTTTGCAGCCCCAGCATTTT. It yields the protein CASSPGGLQPQHF.

This chain joins TRBV27 and TRBJ1-3; D is unresolved. Germline V gene data show CDR1 as MNHEY and CDR2 as SMNVEV (reference sequence). The CDR3 sequence is 15 residues long. V lost 4 bases and J 2 bases, leaving 12 bases between the germline ends. The CDR3 spells CASSSTPDPGNTIYF. As DNA, the CDR3 is TGTGCCAGCAGTTCCACCCCAGATCCTGGAAACACCATATATTTT.

The chain carries TRBV4-2 and TRBJ2-1, with 10 bases aligning to TRBD2. The ends lost 0 bases at V and 9 bases at J; junction bases unmatched: 8. Germline loops: CDR1 LGHNA, CDR2 YNFKEQ. The CDR3 covers 16 residues. The DNA of the CDR3 is TGTGCCAGCAGCCAAGATCCCCTAGCGGGAGCGGTTGAGCAGTTCTTC. It is translated as CASSQDPLAGAVEQFF.

J is TRBJ2-3 and V is TRBV7-2, with 7 bases lining up with TRBD1. This CDR3 is 15 amino acids long. CDR1 and CDR2 (germline): SGHTA, FQGNSA. V dropped 4 bases and J dropped 0; count of bases not matched to a gene: 4. The CDR3 here is CASSYRTGSTDTQYF. The CDR3 DNA sequence: TGTGCCAGCAGCTACCGGACAGGTAGCACAGATACGCAGTATTTT.

The gene calls are TRBV5-6 and TRBJ1-1; 8 bases match TRBD1. Per the germline V gene, CDR1 is SGHDT and CDR2 is YYEEEE. The CDR3 covers 13 residues. V dropped 5 bases and J dropped 7; count of bases not matched to a gene: 7. Here the CDR3 reads CASSYQGAIEAFF. As DNA, the CDR3 is TGTGCCAGCAGTTACCAGGGGGCAATTGAAGCTTTCTTT.

This chain connects TRBV28 to TRBJ1-2; 9 bases map to TRBD1. V dropped 5 bases and J dropped 4; count of bases not matched to a gene: 8. Germline CDR1 is MDHEN and CDR2 is SYDVKM. This CDR3 contains 15 residues. The CDR3 sequence is CASSGGQGFLYGYTF. CDR3 sequence (DNA): TGTGCCAGCAGTGGCGGACAGGGGTTCCTCTATGGCTACACCTTC.

This clone was observed a single time. This chain links TRBV2 with TRBJ2-7; D may be TRBD2 (6 bases). V was trimmed by 6 bases and J by 6 bases, leaving 18 bases between them. The CDR3 covers 14 residues. The germline CDR1 and CDR2 sequences are SNHLY and FYNNEI. In DNA, the CDR3 is TGTGCCAGCAGCGCGACTAGAAGCGGAGGCGAGCAGTACTTC. This encodes CASSATRSGGEQYF.

This chain joins TRBV9 and TRBJ1-2, with 7 bases identical to TRBD1. With V trimmed by 6 bases and J by 4 bases, 6 bases remained unmatched. Germline V gene lookup returns CDR1 SGDLS and CDR2 YYNGEE. The CDR3 contains 13 residues. In DNA, the CDR3 is TGTGCCAGCACCCAGGGGGATGGCTATGGCTACACCTTC. This codes for CASTQGDGYGYTF.

This chain links TRBV30 with TRBJ2-6, with D possibly TRBD1 on 6 matching bases. V was shortened by 0 bases and J by 11 bases, with 14 bases between the two germline ends. The length of the CDR3 is 14 residues. Germline values: CDR1 GTSNPN, CDR2 SVGIG (reference sequence). The CDR3 here is CAWSVGTRVDVLTF. DNA of the CDR3: TGTGCCTGGAGTGTGGGGACAAGGGTTGACGTCCTGACTTTC.